The 24 T cell receptor beta chains below were found in one sample sequenced in a study of OX40 agonist ivuxolimab in advanced cancers. Produced via immunoSEQ multiplex PCR; TCRdb's table is partial and in-frame only. This sample has 20,000 or so clones, with approximately 80% found just once. The material sequenced was CD4+ or CD8+ T cells sorted from blood, taken in a trial of the OX40 agonist ivuxolimab. Every receptor here comes from an adult with an advanced solid tumor such as melanoma, head and neck, liver or kidney cancer.

This chain links TRBV7-6 with TRBJ2-7; tentatively, D is TRBD1 or TRBD2 (5 bases each). V was shortened by 6 bases and J by 3 bases, with 12 bases between the two germline ends. The germline gives CDR1 SGHVS, CDR2 FNYEAQ. CDR3 size: 13 residues. CDR3 in DNA: TGTGCCAGCAGTCCCGGGACCTTCTACGAGCAGTACTTC. It translates to CASSPGTFYEQYF. The entire variable domain, with the rest obtained from reference TRBV7-6 and TRBJ2-7, is as follows: GAGVSQSPRYKVTKRGQDVALRCDPISGHVSLYWYRQALGQGPEFLTYFNYEAQQDKSGLPNDRFSAERPEGSISTLTIQRTEQRDSAMYRCASSPGTFYEQYFGPGTRLTVT.

The chain employs TRBV11-2 and TRBJ2-5; either TRBD1 or TRBD2 may supply D (5 bases each). Germline V gene lookup returns CDR1 SGHAT and CDR2 FQNNGV. Trimming removed 6 bases from V and 2 bases from J, with 25 bases in between. The CDR3 contains 18 residues. For the CDR3, the DNA is TGTGCCAGCAGTCCCATCGGGGCCTTTTTCGAGCGGCAAGAGACCCAGTACTTC. This sequence encodes CASSPIGAFFERQETQYF.

V is TRBV27 and J is TRBJ2-5, with D tentatively TRBD1 or TRBD2 (5 bases each). CDR1 is MNHEY, CDR2 SMNVEV, per germline (reference sequence). This CDR3 region has 13 residues. The V end was cut by 6 bases, the J end by 5 bases, with 13 bases between. The CDR3 sequence is CASRPPWGETQYF. CDR3 coding DNA: TGTGCCAGCAGGCCCCCCTGGGGGGAGACCCAGTACTTC.

This clone has a handful of counts. The J gene is TRBJ1-6, the V gene TRBV5-4; no definite D call. The V gene lost 0 bases and the J gene lost 10 bases, with 14 bases spanning the gap. The germline gives CDR1 SGHNT, CDR2 YYREEE (reference sequence). This CDR3 is 15 amino acids long. The CDR3 protein is CASSLALEGQSPLHF. CDR3 in DNA: TGTGCCAGCAGCTTGGCCTTGGAGGGTCAATCACCCCTCCACTTT.

The genes are TRBV11-2 and TRBJ2-3; perhaps TRBD2 as D (6 bases). This CDR3 has 13 residues. Germline V lookup: CDR1 SGHAT, CDR2 FQNNGV. Trimming removed 5 bases from V and 2 bases from J, with 8 bases in between. This CDR3 reads CASSRGTTDTQYF. The CDR3 coding sequence is TGTGCCAGCAGCCGCGGGACCACAGATACGCAGTATTTT.

The rearrangement links TRBV19 to TRBJ1-3, with 9 bases lining up with TRBD1. V lost 4 bases and J lost 2; bases outside the gene matches: 6. The CDR3 spans 16 residues. The germline CDR1 and CDR2 sequences are LNHDA and SQIVND (reference sequence). CDR3 loop: CASSNGQGTAGNTIYF. The CDR3 DNA follows: TGTGCCAGTAGTAACGGACAGGGGACGGCTGGAAACACCATATATTTT.

The chain carries TRBV6-6 and TRBJ2-7, with TRBD1 matching 7 bases. J gave up 2 bases and V 6 bases, and 4 bases lay outside the gene matches. This CDR3 spans 13 amino acids. The germline CDR1 and CDR2 sequences are MNHNY and SVGAGI (reference sequence). This CDR3 is CASRSQGTYEQYF. The CDR3 nucleotides read TGTGCCAGCAGGTCACAGGGGACCTACGAGCAGTACTTC.

The rearrangement joins TRBV19 to TRBJ2-7, with 11 bases aligning to TRBD2. CDR3 length equals 15 residues. Germline loops: CDR1 LNHDA, CDR2 SQIVND (reference sequence). The V and J ends lost 4 bases and 2 bases, in that order; junction bases with no gene match: 4. The CDR3 spells CASSNLAGGPYEQYF. Written as DNA, the CDR3 is TGTGCCAGTAGTAATCTAGCGGGAGGCCCCTACGAGCAGTACTTC.

This clone has only one observation. J is TRBJ1-1 and V is TRBV27, with D perhaps TRBD1 (6 bases). The CDR3 contains 14 residues. CDR1 is MNHEY, CDR2 SMNVEV, per germline (reference sequence). Trimming left V 5 bases short and J 1 base short, with 11 bases between. CDR3: CASSRTATNTEAFF. The CDR3 nucleotides are TGTGCCAGCAGTCGGACAGCCACGAACACTGAAGCTTTCTTT.

V and J are TRBV30 and TRBJ2-1, with 7 bases identical to TRBD2. This CDR3 spans 15 amino acids. Germline CDR1 is GTSNPN and CDR2 is SVGIG (reference sequence). With 4 bases clipped from V and 8 bases from J, the junction kept 14 bases outside the gene matches. The CDR3 region has the DNA TGTGCCTGGAAGCAGAGGGCTAGCGGAGGCGATGAGCAGTTCTTC. This sequence encodes CAWKQRASGGDEQFF.

The rearrangement uses TRBV18 and TRBJ1-5; a weak D match, TRBD1 (5 bases). The CDR3 is 15 amino acids. V lost 3 bases to trimming and J lost 1 base, with 10 bases between them. CDR1 and CDR2 (germline): KGHSH, LQKENI. The CDR3 loop is CASSPLRESNQPQHF. In DNA form, the CDR3 reads TGTGCCAGCTCACCTCTCAGGGAAAGCAATCAGCCCCAGCATTTT.

The chain uses TRBV11-3 and TRBJ2-4, with 8 bases identical to TRBD2. V was clipped by 0 bases and J by 7 bases; unmatched bases: 8. CDR1 is SGHNT, CDR2 YENEEA, per germline. The CDR3 runs 16 residues. The CDR3 nucleotides read TGTGCCAGCAGCTTAGATGGCGGGGGGTATGGGAACATTCAGTACTTC. This gives the protein CASSLDGGGYGNIQYF.

The chain is built from TRBV29-1 and TRBJ1-2; a possible D gene is TRBD1 (6 bases). CDR1 and CDR2 from the germline V gene are SQVTM and ANQGSEA. Trimming took 4 bases from V and 8 from J, leaving 14 bases between them. This CDR3 contains 12 residues. The CDR3 loop is CSVARAGVGYTF. The CDR3 DNA sequence: TGCAGCGTTGCTCGGGCAGGGGTCGGCTACACCTTC.

The chain joins TRBV19 to TRBJ2-7; maybe TRBD1 (6 bases). CDR3 size: 17 residues. Per germline, CDR1 LNHDA and CDR2 SQIVND (reference sequence). Trimming removed 4 bases from V and 3 bases from J, with 22 bases in between. CDR3 loop: CASSKGGKTGLYYEQYF. DNA of the CDR3: TGTGCCAGTAGTAAAGGGGGAAAGACAGGTTTATACTACGAGCAGTACTTC. The full variable domain, completed using reference TRBV19 and TRBJ2-7, is DGGITQSPKYLFRKEGQNVTLSCEQNLNHDAMYWYRQDPGQGLRLIYYSQIVNDFQKGDIAEGYSVSREKKESFPLTVTSAQKNPTAFYLCASSKGGKTGLYYEQYFGPGTRLTVT.

This chain connects TRBV5-1 to TRBJ2-1; 10 bases agree with TRBD2. The length of the CDR3 is 14 residues. Germline V lookup: CDR1 SGHRS, CDR2 YFSETQ. V gave up 2 bases and J gave up 6 bases; unmatched junction bases: 2. The CDR3 coding sequence is TGCGCCAGCAGCTTTGCTAGCGGGGGCAATGAGCAGTTCTTC. Its translation is CASSFASGGNEQFF.

The V call is TRBV28, the J call TRBJ1-1; D uncertain. V gave up 11 bases and J gave up 1 base, with 11 bases separating them. The germline gives CDR1 MDHEN, CDR2 SYDVKM. The length of the CDR3 is 12 residues. CDR3 DNA sequence: TGTGCCTCTGTCGCGTCGAACACTGAAGCTTTCTTT. Translation: CASVASNTEAFF.

This clone was seen only once. The V call is TRBV19, the J call TRBJ2-5, with D unresolved. The assigned J gene may be wrong: the sequence end matches TRBJ2-7 better. CDR1 is LNHDA and CDR2 is SQIVND in the germline V gene (reference sequence). This CDR3 region has 11 residues. CDR3 DNA sequence: TGTGCCAGTAGTAACTTCTACGAGCAGTACTTC. It yields the protein CASSNFYEQYF.

This chain joins TRBV7-6 and TRBJ1-1; perhaps TRBD1 as D (6 bases). The V end lost 4 bases, the J end lost 0 bases, and 12 bases lay between the germline ends. The CDR3 sequence is 15 residues long. In germline, CDR1 is SGHVS, CDR2 FNYEAQ. In nucleotides, the CDR3 is TGTGCCAGCAGCTCCCGGGGGGCTTTGAACACTGAAGCTTTCTTT. It is translated as CASSSRGALNTEAFF.

The chain links TRBV7-9 to TRBJ1-3; no firm D call. CDR1 SEHNR and CDR2 FQNEAQ come from the germline V gene (reference sequence). CDR3 length: 13 residues. V lost 6 bases and J 4 bases, leaving 10 bases between the germline ends. The CDR3 loop is CASSLSLGNTIYF. The CDR3 bases are TGTGCCAGCAGTCTTTCCCTCGGAAACACCATATATTTT.

The chain couples TRBV7-2 to TRBJ2-1; D not resolved. Trimming pared 0 bases from V and 7 bases from J, leaving 4 bases between. The CDR3 is made up of 12 amino acids. Germline-derived CDR1 and CDR2 are SGHTA and FQGNSA. The CDR3 DNA sequence: TGTGCCAGCAGCTTAGCTGCGAATGAGCAGTTCTTC. This sequence encodes CASSLAANEQFF.

The genes are TRBV29-1 and TRBJ1-2; TRBD1 is a possible D gene (6 bases). There are 14 residues in the CDR3. From germline, CDR1 is SQVTM and CDR2 ANQGSEA. Written as DNA, the CDR3 is TGCAGTGGGGTATCACAGGGAGCGGACTATGGCTACACCTTC. Residues: CSGVSQGADYGYTF.

The chain employs TRBV19 and TRBJ1-6; a possible D gene is TRBD1 (6 bases). CDR1 is LNHDA, CDR2 SQIVND, per germline (reference sequence). Trimming cost V 4 bases and J 8 bases, with 9 bases left between them. CDR3 size: 13 residues. CDR3 nucleotide sequence: TGTGCCAGTAGTACCGGGGGCGATTCACCCCTCCACTTT. This gives the protein CASSTGGDSPLHF.

The chain uses TRBV7-3 and TRBJ2-1; D may be TRBD2 (6 bases). V lost 2 bases to trimming and J lost 3 bases, with 14 bases between them. CDR1 SGHTA and CDR2 FQGTGA come from the germline V gene. The CDR3 is 16 amino acids. CDR3 loop: CASSLLGGVSYNEQFF. The CDR3 nucleotides read TGTGCCAGCAGCTTATTGGGGGGAGTGAGCTACAATGAGCAGTTCTTC.

The chain links TRBV2 to TRBJ1-2, with D possibly matching TRBD1 (6 bases). The CDR3 has 15 amino acids. V shed 5 bases and J shed 2 bases, with 15 bases lying between them. The germline gives CDR1 SNHLY, CDR2 FYNNEI. CDR3: CASSRQVGGNYGYTF. The CDR3 nucleotides read TGTGCCAGCAGTCGACAGGTCGGGGGGAACTATGGCTACACCTTC.